This TCR beta chain was sequenced during a study of blood T cell repertoires in COVID-19. Study-wide context: Sources were T cells, B-cell-depleted T cells, or PBMCs; the material itself was cDNA or gDNA.

This clone appeared a single time. In the original workflow: Reference gene primer amplification gave nucleated cell count estimates. The method was immunoSEQ multiplex PCR; TCRdb's version includes in-frame clones alone and lacks a portion of them. V, J and clone size are taken as reported in that table, and D and trimming were inferred from the DNA itself. The sample holds about 240,000 clones, about 79% seen once. Sequencing was carried out using peripheral blood. This receptor was identified in a woman older than 75 with acute or convalescent COVID-19.

The CDR3 sequence is CASSVRTGTLNQPQHF. The CDR3 nucleotides read TGTGCCAGCAGTGTCCGGACAGGGACGCTCAATCAGCCCCAGCATTTT. The J gene is TRBJ1-5, the V gene TRBV5-8, with TRBD1 matching 8 bases. CDR1 is SGHTS, CDR2 YDEGEE, per germline. This CDR3 has 16 amino acids. The junction had 10 bases not matched to a gene; V was cut back by 5 bases and J by 3 bases.